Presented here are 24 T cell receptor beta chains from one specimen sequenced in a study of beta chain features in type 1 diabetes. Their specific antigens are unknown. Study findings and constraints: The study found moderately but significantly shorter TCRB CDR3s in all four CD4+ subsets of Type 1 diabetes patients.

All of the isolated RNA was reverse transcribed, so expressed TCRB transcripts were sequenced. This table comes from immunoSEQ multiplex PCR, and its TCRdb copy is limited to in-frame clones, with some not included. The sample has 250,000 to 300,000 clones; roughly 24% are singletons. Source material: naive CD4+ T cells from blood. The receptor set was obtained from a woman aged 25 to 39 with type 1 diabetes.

The CDR3 loop is CAWAQGGAYGYTF. The CDR3 DNA sequence: TGTGCCTGGGCACAGGGGGGGGCCTATGGCTACACCTTC. V is TRBV30 and J is TRBJ1-2, with TRBD1 matching 8 bases. CDR3 length: 13 amino acids. The V gene end was trimmed by 5 bases and the J gene end by 4 bases; junction bases not matched to a gene: 6. The germline V gene encodes CDR1 GTSNPN and CDR2 SVGIG (reference sequence).

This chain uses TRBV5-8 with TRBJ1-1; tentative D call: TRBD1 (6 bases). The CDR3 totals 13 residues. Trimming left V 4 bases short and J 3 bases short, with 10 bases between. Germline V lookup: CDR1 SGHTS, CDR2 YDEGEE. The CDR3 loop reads CASSRNRDTEAFF. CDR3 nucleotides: TGTGCCAGCAGCCGGAACAGGGACACTGAAGCTTTCTTT.

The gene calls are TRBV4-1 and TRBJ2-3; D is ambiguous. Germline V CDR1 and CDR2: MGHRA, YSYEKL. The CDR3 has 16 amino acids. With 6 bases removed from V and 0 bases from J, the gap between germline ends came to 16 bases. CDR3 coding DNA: TGCGCCAGCAGGGCCACTAAACCCCTTAGCACAGATACGCAGTATTTT. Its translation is CASRATKPLSTDTQYF.

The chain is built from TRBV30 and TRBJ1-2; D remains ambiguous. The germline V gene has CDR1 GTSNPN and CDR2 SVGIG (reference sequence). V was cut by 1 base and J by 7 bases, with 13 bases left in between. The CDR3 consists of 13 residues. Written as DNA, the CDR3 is TGTGCCTGGAGTGCGTCAGGATTCTCTGGCTACACCTTC. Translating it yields CAWSASGFSGYTF.

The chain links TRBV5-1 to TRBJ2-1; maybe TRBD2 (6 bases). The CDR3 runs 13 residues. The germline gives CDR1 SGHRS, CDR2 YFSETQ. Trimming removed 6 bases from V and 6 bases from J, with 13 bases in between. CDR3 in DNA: TGCGCCAGCACGACTAGTTGGCTCAATGAGCAGTTCTTC. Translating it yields CASTTSWLNEQFF.

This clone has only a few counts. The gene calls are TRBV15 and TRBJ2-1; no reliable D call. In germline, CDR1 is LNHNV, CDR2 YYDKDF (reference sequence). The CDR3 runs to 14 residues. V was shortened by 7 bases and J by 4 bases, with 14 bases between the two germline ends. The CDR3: CATKRSHPYNEQFF. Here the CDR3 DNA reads TGTGCCACCAAGAGGTCACACCCATACAATGAGCAGTTCTTC.

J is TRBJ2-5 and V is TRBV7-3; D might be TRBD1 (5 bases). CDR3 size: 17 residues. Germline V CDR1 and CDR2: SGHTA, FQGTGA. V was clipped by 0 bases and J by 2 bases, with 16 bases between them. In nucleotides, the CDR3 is TGTGCCAGCAGCTTAACAGGGGCCAGAACAACACAAGAGACCCAGTACTTC. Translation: CASSLTGARTTQETQYF.

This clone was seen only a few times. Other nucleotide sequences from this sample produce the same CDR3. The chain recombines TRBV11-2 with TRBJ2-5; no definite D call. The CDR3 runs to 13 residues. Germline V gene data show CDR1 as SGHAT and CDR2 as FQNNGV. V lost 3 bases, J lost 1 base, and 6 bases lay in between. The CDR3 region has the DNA TGTGCCAGCAGCTTTACGGTCCAAGAGACCCAGTACTTC. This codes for CASSFTVQETQYF. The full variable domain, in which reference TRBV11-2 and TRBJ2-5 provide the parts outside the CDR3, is EAGVAQSPRYKIIEKRQSVAFWCNPISGHATLYWYQQILGQGPKLLIQFQNNGVVDDSQLPKDRFSAERLKGVDSTLKIQPAKLEDSAVYLCASSFTVQETQYFGPGTRLLVL.

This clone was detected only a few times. The CDR3 DNA sequence: TGTGCCTGGAGCGCTAGTAACGAGCAGTACTTC. Translating gives CAWSASNEQYF. The V and J genes are TRBV30 and TRBJ2-7; no clear D. The CDR3 sequence is 11 residues long. V lost 3 bases to trimming and J lost 5 bases, with 8 bases between them. Germline lookup yields CDR1 GTSNPN and CDR2 SVGIG (reference sequence).

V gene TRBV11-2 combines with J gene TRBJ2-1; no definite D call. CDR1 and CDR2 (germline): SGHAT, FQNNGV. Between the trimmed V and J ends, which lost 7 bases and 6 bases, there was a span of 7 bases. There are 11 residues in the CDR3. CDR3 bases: TGTGCCAGCACCGAGATCAATGAGCAGTTCTTC. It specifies CASTEINEQFF.

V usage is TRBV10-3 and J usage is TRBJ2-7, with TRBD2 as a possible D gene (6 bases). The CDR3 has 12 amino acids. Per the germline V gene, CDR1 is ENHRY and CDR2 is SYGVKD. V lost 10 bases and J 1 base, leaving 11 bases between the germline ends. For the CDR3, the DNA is TGTGCCAGGGCGGGGAGTTCCTACGAGCAGTACTTC. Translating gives CARAGSSYEQYF.

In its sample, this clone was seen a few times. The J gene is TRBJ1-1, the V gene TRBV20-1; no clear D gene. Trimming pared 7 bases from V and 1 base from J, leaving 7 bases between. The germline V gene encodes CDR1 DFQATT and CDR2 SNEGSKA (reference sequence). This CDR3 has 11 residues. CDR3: CSVAGNTEAFF. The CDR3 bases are TGCAGTGTAGCGGGGAACACTGAAGCTTTCTTT.

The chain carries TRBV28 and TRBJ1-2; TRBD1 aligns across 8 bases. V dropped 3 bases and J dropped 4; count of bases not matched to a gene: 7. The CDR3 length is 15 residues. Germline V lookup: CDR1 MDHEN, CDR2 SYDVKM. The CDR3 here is CASSFGDRGGYGYTF. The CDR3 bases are TGTGCCAGCAGTTTCGGTGACAGGGGAGGCTATGGCTACACCTTC.

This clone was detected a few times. The CDR3 loop reads CASSRYSGFQPQHF. CDR3 sequence (DNA): TGCGCCAGCAGCCGCTACTCAGGGTTTCAGCCCCAGCATTTT. The rearrangement links TRBV4-1 to TRBJ1-5; tentatively, D is TRBD1 (5 bases). The CDR3 is made up of 14 amino acids. Per the germline V gene, CDR1 is MGHRA and CDR2 is YSYEKL. Trimming cost V 4 bases and J 6 bases, with 13 bases left between them.

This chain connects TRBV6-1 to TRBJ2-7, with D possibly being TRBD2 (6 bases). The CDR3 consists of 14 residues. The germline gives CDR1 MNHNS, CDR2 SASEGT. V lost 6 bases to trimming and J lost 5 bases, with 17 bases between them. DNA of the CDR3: TGTGCCAGCAGAGTAGCGGAATTGACCCACGAGCAGTACTTC. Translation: CASRVAELTHEQYF.

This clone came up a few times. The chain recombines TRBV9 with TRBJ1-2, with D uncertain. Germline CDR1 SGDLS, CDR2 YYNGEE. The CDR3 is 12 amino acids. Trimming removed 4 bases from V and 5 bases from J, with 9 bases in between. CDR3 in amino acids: CASSPTGYGYTF. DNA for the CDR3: TGTGCCAGCAGCCCCACGGGGTATGGCTACACCTTC.

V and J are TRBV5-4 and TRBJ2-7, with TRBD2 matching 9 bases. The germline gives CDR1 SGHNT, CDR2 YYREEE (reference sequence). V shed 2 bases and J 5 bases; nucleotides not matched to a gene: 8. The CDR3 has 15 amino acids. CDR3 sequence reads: CASSFRSGSMHEQYF. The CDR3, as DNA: TGTGCCAGCAGCTTCCGTAGCGGGAGTATGCACGAGCAGTACTTC. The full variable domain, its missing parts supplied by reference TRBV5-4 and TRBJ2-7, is ETGVTQSPTHLIKTRGQQVTLRCSSQSGHNTVSWYQQALGQGPQFIFQYYREEENGRGNFPPRFSGLQFPNYSSELNVNALELDDSALYLCASSFRSGSMHEQYFGPGTRLTVT.

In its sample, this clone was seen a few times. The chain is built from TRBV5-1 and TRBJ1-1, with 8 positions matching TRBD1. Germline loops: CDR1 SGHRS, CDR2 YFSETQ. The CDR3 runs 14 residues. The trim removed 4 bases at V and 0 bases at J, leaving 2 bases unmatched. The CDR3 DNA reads TGCGCCAGCAGCAGGGACAGGCTGAACACTGAAGCTTTCTTT. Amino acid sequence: CASSRDRLNTEAFF.

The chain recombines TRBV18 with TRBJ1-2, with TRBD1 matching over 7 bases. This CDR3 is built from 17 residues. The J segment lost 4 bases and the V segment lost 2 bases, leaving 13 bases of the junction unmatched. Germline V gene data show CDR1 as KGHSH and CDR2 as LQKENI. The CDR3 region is CASSPNPRGQGGYGYTF. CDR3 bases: TGTGCCAGCTCACCAAATCCCCGGGGCCAGGGGGGCTATGGCTACACCTTC.

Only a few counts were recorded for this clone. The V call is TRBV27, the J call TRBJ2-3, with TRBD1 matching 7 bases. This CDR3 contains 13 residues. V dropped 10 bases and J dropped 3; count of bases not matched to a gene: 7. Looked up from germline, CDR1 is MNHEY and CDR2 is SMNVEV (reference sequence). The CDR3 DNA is TGTGCCACCATAAGACAGGGTACAGATACGCAGTATTTT. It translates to CATIRQGTDTQYF.

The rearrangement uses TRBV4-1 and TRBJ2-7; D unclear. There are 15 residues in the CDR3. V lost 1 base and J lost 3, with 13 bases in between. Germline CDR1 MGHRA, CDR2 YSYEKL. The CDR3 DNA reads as TGCGCCAGCAGCCAAGGCCGGGTCCCCGACTACGAGCAGTACTTC. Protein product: CASSQGRVPDYEQYF.

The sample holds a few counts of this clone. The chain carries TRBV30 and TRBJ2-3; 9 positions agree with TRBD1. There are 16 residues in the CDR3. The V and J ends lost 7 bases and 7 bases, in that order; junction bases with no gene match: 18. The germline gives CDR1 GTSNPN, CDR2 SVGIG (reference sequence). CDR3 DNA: TGTGCCTCGAGGGGCACAGGGGGCTTGCGGTGGTATACGCAGTATTTT. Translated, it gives CASRGTGGLRWYTQYF.

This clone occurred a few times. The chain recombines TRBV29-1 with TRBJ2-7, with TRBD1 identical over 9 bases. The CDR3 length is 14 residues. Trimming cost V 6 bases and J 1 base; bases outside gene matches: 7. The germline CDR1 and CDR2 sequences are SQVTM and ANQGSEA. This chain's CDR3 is CSVAGTGISYEQYF. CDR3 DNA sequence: TGCAGCGTGGCCGGGACAGGGATTTCCTACGAGCAGTACTTC.

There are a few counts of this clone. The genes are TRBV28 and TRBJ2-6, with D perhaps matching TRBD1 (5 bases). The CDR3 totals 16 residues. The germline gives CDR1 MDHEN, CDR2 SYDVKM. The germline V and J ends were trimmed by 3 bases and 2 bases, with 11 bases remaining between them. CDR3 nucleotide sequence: TGTGCCAGCAGTTTCGGTTGGGGCCCTGGGGCCAACGTCCTGACTTTC. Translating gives CASSFGWGPGANVLTF. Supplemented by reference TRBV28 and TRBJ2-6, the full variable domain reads DVKVTQSSRYLVKRTGEKVFLECVQDMDHENMFWYRQDPGLGLRLIYFSYDVKMKEKGDIPEGYSVSREKKERFSLILESASTNQTSMYLCASSFGWGPGANVLTFGAGSRLTVL.